A single sample is the source of the 25 T cell receptor beta chains below, sequenced in a study of blood T cell repertoires in COVID-19. Method: immunoSEQ multiplex PCR; TCRdb's copy keeps in-frame clones and lacks some. Of roughly 300,000 clones in the sample, more than 80% were seen once. The material sequenced was PBMCs or T cells enriched from blood (not recorded which). The receptors here all came from a woman aged 25 to 45 who had recovered from COVID-19.

CDR3 sequence reads: CASSLGLAGVGETQYF. CDR3 in DNA: TGTGCCAGCAGCTTGGGTCTAGCGGGAGTCGGGGAGACCCAGTACTTC. This chain links TRBV5-6 with TRBJ2-5, with 10 bases aligning to TRBD2. The CDR3 extends over 16 amino acids. Trimming took 0 bases from V and 5 from J; bases not matched to a gene: 7. Germline V gene lookup returns CDR1 SGHDT and CDR2 YYEEEE.

The rearrangement links TRBV2 to TRBJ1-3; D is uncertain. This CDR3 has 15 residues. In germline, CDR1 is SNHLY, CDR2 FYNNEI. The V end lost 2 bases, the J end lost 0 bases, and 8 bases lay between the germline ends. The CDR3 bases are TGTGCCAGCAGTGAAACGCAGTTCTCTGGAAACACCATATATTTT. Its translation is CASSETQFSGNTIYF.

The J gene is TRBJ2-5, the V gene TRBV7-9, with a possible D match to TRBD1 (7 bases). Per the germline V gene, CDR1 is SEHNR and CDR2 is FQNEAQ (reference sequence). Trimming cost V 2 bases and J 5 bases, with 15 bases left between them. The CDR3 length is 15 residues. The CDR3 is CASSLYGSGGETQYF. As DNA, the CDR3 is TGTGCCAGCAGCTTATATGGTTCAGGGGGGGAGACCCAGTACTTC.

V gene TRBV7-2 combines with J gene TRBJ2-1, with TRBD1 matching 8 bases. V trimming: 3 bases; J trimming: 8 bases; junction bases outside the gene matches: 9. Germline V gene data show CDR1 as SGHTA and CDR2 as FQGNSA. CDR3 length: 15 residues. CDR3: CASSFWTGTMDEQFF. CDR3 coding DNA: TGTGCCAGCAGCTTTTGGACAGGGACCATGGATGAGCAGTTCTTC. Combining the CDR3 with reference TRBV7-2 and TRBJ2-1 gives the whole variable domain GAGVSQSPSNKVTEKGKDVELRCDPISGHTALYWYRQSLGQGLEFLIYFQGNSAPDKSGLPSDRFSAERTGGSVSTLTIQRTQQEDSAVYLCASSFWTGTMDEQFFGPGTRLTVL.

The rearrangement links TRBV5-6 to TRBJ2-3; the D gene is possibly TRBD1 (5 bases). V dropped 2 bases and J dropped 3 bases, with 10 bases sitting between them. This CDR3 contains 14 residues. The V gene's germline CDR1 is SGHDT and CDR2 YYEEEE. CDR3 amino acids: CASSFGRVTDTQYF. The CDR3 coding sequence is TGTGCCAGCAGCTTTGGCAGGGTAACAGATACGCAGTATTTT.

The V call is TRBV24-1, the J call TRBJ1-2; 7 positions agree with TRBD1. The CDR3 is 13 amino acids. CDR1 is KGHDR, CDR2 SFDVKD, per germline. V lost 5 bases to trimming and J lost 6 bases; unmatched junction nucleotides: 5. The CDR3 sequence is CATSAKGAHGYTF. The CDR3 DNA is TGTGCCACCAGTGCTAAGGGGGCACATGGCTACACCTTC.

The genes are TRBV19 and TRBJ2-6; 7 bases match TRBD1. CDR1 and CDR2 from the germline V gene are LNHDA and SQIVND (reference sequence). J lost 2 bases, V lost 2 bases, and 3 bases had no gene match. There are 16 residues in the CDR3. This CDR3 reads CASSILGTAGANVLTF. The CDR3 region has the DNA TGTGCCAGTAGTATACTCGGGACAGCTGGGGCCAACGTCCTGACTTTC.

CDR3 in DNA: TGTGCCAGCAGGGGACTCTCCTACAATGAGCAGTTCTTC. Translation gives CASRGLSYNEQFF. The chain links TRBV6-5 to TRBJ2-1; TRBD2 might be the D (6 bases). The germline CDR1 and CDR2 sequences are MNHEY and SVGAGI. V dropped 6 bases and J dropped 0 bases, with 6 bases sitting between them. The CDR3 runs 13 residues.

This sequence joins TRBV19 and TRBJ1-5; no clear D gene. Germline V gene lookup returns CDR1 LNHDA and CDR2 SQIVND (reference sequence). This CDR3 comprises 13 residues. The V end was cut by 3 bases, the J end by 3 bases, with 6 bases between. The CDR3: CASSMRANQPQHF. DNA of the CDR3: TGTGCCAGTAGTATGCGGGCCAATCAGCCCCAGCATTTT.

The gene calls are TRBV18 and TRBJ2-2, with D hard to call. This CDR3 contains 18 residues. Trimming took off 2 bases at V and 2 bases at J, with 18 bases between the two ends. Germline V gene lookup returns CDR1 KGHSH and CDR2 LQKENI. Here the CDR3 reads CASSPMGPAQTNTGELFF. CDR3 sequence (DNA): TGTGCCAGCTCACCAATGGGCCCAGCCCAGACCAACACCGGGGAGCTGTTTTTT.

This clone came up a few times. The chain links TRBV5-5 to TRBJ2-3; D remains unclear. From germline, CDR1 is SGHKS and CDR2 YYEKEE (reference sequence). Trimming stripped 1 base from V and 3 bases from J, with 9 bases between. This CDR3 comprises 14 residues. CDR3 in DNA: TGTGCCAGCAGCTTGTGGCTAGAAACAGATACGCAGTATTTT. As protein: CASSLWLETDTQYF.

V usage is TRBV5-1 and J usage is TRBJ2-7, with 10 bases aligning to TRBD1. Germline V gene lookup returns CDR1 SGHRS and CDR2 YFSETQ. The CDR3 consists of 15 residues. V dropped 3 bases and J dropped 5; count of bases not matched to a gene: 8. CDR3 nucleotides: TGCGCCAGCAGCTGGACCGGGACAGGGGTCCACGAGCAGTACTTC. This sequence encodes CASSWTGTGVHEQYF.

V usage is TRBV29-1 and J usage is TRBJ2-1; 9 bases agree with TRBD2. Germline CDR1 and CDR2: SQVTM and ANQGSEA. V was clipped by 3 bases and J by 6 bases; unmatched bases: 3. The length of the CDR3 is 13 residues. In nucleotides, the CDR3 is TGCAGCGTTGAGCAGACTAGCGGCAATGAGCAGTTCTTC. Translated, it gives CSVEQTSGNEQFF.

The CDR3 bases are TGTGCCAGCTCACCCGTAGCGGGAACGAACAATGAGCAGTTCTTC. This codes for CASSPVAGTNNEQFF. This chain uses TRBV18 with TRBJ2-1; 8 nucleotides agree with TRBD2. V shed 3 bases, J shed 5 bases, and the junction held 6 bases outside the gene matches. Germline CDR1 and CDR2: KGHSH and LQKENI. This CDR3 is 15 amino acids long.

V is TRBV9 and J is TRBJ1-4; unclear D gene. From germline, CDR1 is SGDLS and CDR2 YYNGEE. The CDR3 is 17 residues long. Trimming cost V 2 bases and J 3 bases, with 17 bases left between them. The CDR3 region is CASSVGAGGAANEKLFF. The DNA for the CDR3 is TGTGCCAGCAGCGTGGGAGCAGGAGGAGCAGCTAATGAAAAACTGTTTTTT.

The rearrangement joins TRBV3-1 (or the pseudogene TRBV3-2) to TRBJ1-2; 8 bases match TRBD1. Germline V lookup: CDR1 LGHDT, CDR2 YNNKEL (reference sequence). The V and J ends lost 0 bases and 1 base, in that order; junction bases with no gene match: 7. CDR3 size: 17 residues. CDR3: CASSQDSWTGYNYGYTF. The CDR3 DNA reads TGTGCCAGCAGCCAAGATTCGTGGACAGGGTATAACTATGGCTACACCTTC.

This sequence joins TRBV6-2 or TRBV6-3 and TRBJ1-2; 7 nucleotides match TRBD1. V shed 2 bases and J 1 base; nucleotides not matched to a gene: 4. The CDR3 contains 15 residues. CDR1 is MNHEY and CDR2 is SVGEGT in the germline V gene. The CDR3 reads CASSYGTVINYGYTF. CDR3 bases: TGTGCCAGCAGTTACGGGACAGTTATTAACTATGGCTACACCTTC.

This clone was observed a handful of times. The gene calls are TRBV5-4 and TRBJ1-2; 7 bases are shared with TRBD1. J was trimmed by 3 bases and V by 2 bases; bases with no gene match: 4. CDR3 length equals 14 residues. CDR1 is SGHNT and CDR2 is YYREEE in the germline V gene (reference sequence). The CDR3 reads CASSFVDRDYGYTF. The CDR3 DNA is TGTGCCAGCAGCTTCGTAGACAGGGACTATGGCTACACCTTC.

The chain employs TRBV28 and TRBJ2-2, with 9 positions matching TRBD1. With 6 bases clipped from V and 6 bases from J, the junction kept 5 bases outside the gene matches. Germline CDR1 is MDHEN and CDR2 is SYDVKM. This CDR3 has 14 residues. The chain's CDR3 is CASRGTGRAGELFF. The CDR3 DNA reads as TGTGCCAGCAGGGGGACAGGGAGGGCCGGGGAGCTGTTTTTT. Filled out from reference TRBV28 and TRBJ2-2, the complete variable domain reads DVKVTQSSRYLVKRTGEKVFLECVQDMDHENMFWYRQDPGLGLRLIYFSYDVKMKEKGDIPEGYSVSREKKERFSLILESASTNQTSMYLCASRGTGRAGELFFGEGSRLTVL.

The rearrangement joins TRBV6-5 to TRBJ2-7; maybe TRBD2 (5 bases). Trimming left V 10 bases short and J 2 bases short, with 15 bases between. The CDR3 is 13 amino acids. Germline loops: CDR1 MNHEY, CDR2 SVGAGI. The CDR3 coding sequence is TGTGCCACCAGGACGGACTTCACCTACGAGCAGTACTTC. Translated: CATRTDFTYEQYF.

V and J are TRBV4-3 and TRBJ2-7; 7 positions agree with TRBD2. The length of the CDR3 is 15 residues. V gave up 2 bases and J gave up 2 bases; unmatched junction bases: 6. Germline CDR1 and CDR2: LGHNA and YSLEER. CDR3 protein: CASSQLLAPTYEQYF. The DNA of the CDR3 is TGCGCCAGCAGCCAACTACTAGCGCCAACCTACGAGCAGTACTTC.

This clone was picked up one time. This sequence joins TRBV9 and TRBJ2-1; TRBD2 matches 10 bases. The CDR3 has 16 residues. Germline-derived CDR1 and CDR2 are SGDLS and YYNGEE. J lost 6 bases, V lost 4 bases, and 10 bases had no gene match. This CDR3 is CASSLSSGSVVNEQFF. The DNA for the CDR3 is TGTGCCAGCAGCTTGTCTAGCGGGAGTGTCGTCAATGAGCAGTTCTTC. Using reference TRBV9 and TRBJ2-1 for the parts outside the CDR3, the full variable domain is DSGVTQTPKHLITATGQRVTLRCSPRSGDLSVYWYQQSLDQGLQFLIQYYNGEERAKGNILERFSAQQFPDLHSELNLSSLELGDSALYFCASSLSSGSVVNEQFFGPGTRLTVL.

This sequence joins TRBV15 and TRBJ2-1, with 11 bases matching TRBD2. V shed 3 bases, J shed 9 bases, and the junction held 4 bases outside the gene matches. The CDR3 consists of 14 residues. In germline, CDR1 is LNHNV, CDR2 YYDKDF (reference sequence). DNA for the CDR3: TGTGCCACCAGCAGCGAACTAGCGGGAGTTGAGCAGTTCTTC. Translating gives CATSSELAGVEQFF. Full variable domain (outside the CDR3, taken from reference TRBV15 and TRBJ2-1): DAMVIQNPRYQVTQFGKPVTLSCSQTLNHNVMYWYQQKSSQAPKLLFHYYDKDFNNEADTPDNFQSRRPNTSFCFLDIRSPGLGDTAMYLCATSSELAGVEQFFGPGTRLTVL.

The chain carries TRBV13 and TRBJ2-7; 10 nucleotides agree with TRBD2. V was clipped by 4 bases and J by 2 bases; unmatched bases: 8. The CDR3 consists of 16 residues. Looked up from germline, CDR1 is PRHDT and CDR2 is FYEKMQ (reference sequence). The DNA of the CDR3 is TGTGCCAGCAGCTCCGCTAGGACTAGCGGAACCTACGAGCAGTACTTC. It yields the protein CASSSARTSGTYEQYF.

Comment on this clone: Just one base apart from a much larger clone, this may be a read error. Other nucleotide sequences in the sample specify the same CDR3. The chain couples TRBV11-2 to TRBJ2-3; D unclear. V was pared by 5 bases and J by 0 bases, with 3 bases between. CDR3 length equals 12 residues. The germline V gene has CDR1 SGHAT and CDR2 FQNNGV. CDR3: CASSPSTDTQYF. CDR3 bases: TGTGCCAGCAGCCCTAGCACAGATACGCAGTATTTT.